This T cell receptor beta chain was recorded in a study of control samples from healthy donors and cancer patients. Assay used: immunoSEQ multiplex PCR; TCRdb lists only in-frame clones, some missing. Of around 150,000 clones in the sample, approximately 94% were seen once. V was trimmed by 0 bases and J by 0 bases, leaving 13 bases between them. The germline V gene has CDR1 SGHRS and CDR2 YFSETQ. The CDR3 is 16 residues long. The sequenced material came from PBMCs. This TCR derives from a man in his 60s with colorectal cancer. This chain joins TRBV5-1 and TRBJ2-7; a possible D gene is TRBD2 (6 bases). This chain's CDR3 is CASSLVGGPSSYEQYF. Here the CDR3 DNA reads TGCGCCAGCAGCTTGGTCGGGGGTCCTAGCTCCTACGAGCAGTACTTC.